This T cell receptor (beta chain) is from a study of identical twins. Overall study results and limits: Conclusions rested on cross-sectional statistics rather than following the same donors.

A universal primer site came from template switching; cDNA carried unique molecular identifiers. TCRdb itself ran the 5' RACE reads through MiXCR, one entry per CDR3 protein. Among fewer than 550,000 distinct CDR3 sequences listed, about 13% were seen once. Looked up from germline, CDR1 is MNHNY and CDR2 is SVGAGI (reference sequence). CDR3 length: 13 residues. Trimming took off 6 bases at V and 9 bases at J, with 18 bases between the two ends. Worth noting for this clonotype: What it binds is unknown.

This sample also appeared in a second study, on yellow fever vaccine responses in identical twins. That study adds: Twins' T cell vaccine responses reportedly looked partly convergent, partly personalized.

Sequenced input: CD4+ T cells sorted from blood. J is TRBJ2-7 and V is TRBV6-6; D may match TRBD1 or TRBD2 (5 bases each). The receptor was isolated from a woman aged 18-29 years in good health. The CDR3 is CASRPGAAARQYF. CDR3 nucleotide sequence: TGTGCCAGCAGACCCGGGGCTGCCGCCCGGCAGTACTTC.